This TCR beta chain emerged from a study of T-cell reconstitution after alpha-beta-depleted transplantation in children. V lost 0 bases and J lost 2; bases outside the gene matches: 6. This CDR3 is 18 amino acids long. Germline CDR1 reads MNHEY; CDR2 reads SVGEGT. This clonotype was seen at least ten times. Unique molecular identifiers were incorporated during preparation of the TCRbeta library. Each CDR3 protein gets one entry after TCRdb re-called the PCR reads with MiXCR. The sample has 200,000 or so distinct CDR3 sequences, 5.5% to 7% seen once. This rearrangement joins TRBV6-2 or TRBV6-3 to TRBJ1-4; 10 bases are shared with TRBD1. This receptor was identified in a girl under three years old with combined immunodeficiency, due to receive a stem cell transplant. Sequencing used PBMCs, obtained before TCRalphabeta/CD19-depleted stem cell transplant. The CDR3 DNA reads TGTGCCAGCAGTTACTCGCCAGGGACAGGGGTGACTAATGAAAAACTGTTTTTT. Protein sequence: CASSYSPGTGVTNEKLFF.